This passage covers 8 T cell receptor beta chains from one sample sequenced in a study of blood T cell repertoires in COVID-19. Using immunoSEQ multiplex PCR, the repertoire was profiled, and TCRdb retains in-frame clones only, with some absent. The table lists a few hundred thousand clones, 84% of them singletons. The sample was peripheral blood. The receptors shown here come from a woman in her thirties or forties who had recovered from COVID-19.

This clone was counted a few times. CDR3 bases: TGCGCCAGCAGTGCTGGGACAGCTGGAAACACCATATATTTT. Translating gives CASSAGTAGNTIYF. V and J are TRBV10-1 and TRBJ1-3, with TRBD1 matching 7 bases. Trimming removed 4 bases from V and 2 bases from J; junction bases left unmatched: 2. Germline lookup yields CDR1 WNHNN and CDR2 SYGVQD (reference sequence). This CDR3 is built from 14 residues.

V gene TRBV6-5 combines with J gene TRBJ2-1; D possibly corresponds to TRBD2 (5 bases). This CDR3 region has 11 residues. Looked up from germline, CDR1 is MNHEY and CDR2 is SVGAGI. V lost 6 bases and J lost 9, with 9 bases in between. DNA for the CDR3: TGTGCCAGCAGAGAGGGTGTTGAGCAGTTCTTC. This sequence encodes CASREGVEQFF.

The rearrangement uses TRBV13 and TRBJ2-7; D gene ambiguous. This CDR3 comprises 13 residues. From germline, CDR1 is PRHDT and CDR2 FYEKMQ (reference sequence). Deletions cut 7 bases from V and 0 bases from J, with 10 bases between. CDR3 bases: TGTGCCAGCAAGGTAGCTAGCTCCTACGAGCAGTACTTC. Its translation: CASKVASSYEQYF.

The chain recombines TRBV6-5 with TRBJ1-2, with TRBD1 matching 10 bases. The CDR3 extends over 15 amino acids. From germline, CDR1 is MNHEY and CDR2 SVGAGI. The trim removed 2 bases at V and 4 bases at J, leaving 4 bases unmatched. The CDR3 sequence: CASSYDRGRIYGYTF. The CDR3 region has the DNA TGTGCCAGCAGTTACGACAGGGGGCGCATCTATGGCTACACCTTC.

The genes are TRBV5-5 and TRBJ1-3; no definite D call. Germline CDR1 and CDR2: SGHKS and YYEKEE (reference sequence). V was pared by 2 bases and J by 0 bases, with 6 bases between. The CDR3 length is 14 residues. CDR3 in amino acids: CASSLIYSGNTIYF. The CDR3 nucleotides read TGTGCCAGCAGCTTAATCTACTCTGGAAACACCATATATTTT.

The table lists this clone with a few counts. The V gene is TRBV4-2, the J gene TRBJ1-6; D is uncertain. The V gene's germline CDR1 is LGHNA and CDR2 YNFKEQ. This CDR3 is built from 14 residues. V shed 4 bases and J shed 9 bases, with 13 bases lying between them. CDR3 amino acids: CASSPHREVSPLHF. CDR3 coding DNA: TGTGCCAGCAGCCCTCACAGAGAAGTTTCACCCCTCCACTTT.

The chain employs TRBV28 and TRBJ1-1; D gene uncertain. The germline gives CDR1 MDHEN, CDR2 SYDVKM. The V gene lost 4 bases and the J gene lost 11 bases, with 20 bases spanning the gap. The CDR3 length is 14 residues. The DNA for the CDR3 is TGTGCCAGCAGTTCCCCCGGACGAGGGAAGGACGCTTTCTTT. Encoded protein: CASSSPGRGKDAFF.

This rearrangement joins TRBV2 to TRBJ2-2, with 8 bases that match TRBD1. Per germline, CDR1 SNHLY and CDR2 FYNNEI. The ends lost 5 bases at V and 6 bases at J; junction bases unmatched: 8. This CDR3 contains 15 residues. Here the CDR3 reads CASSLGQGMAGELFF. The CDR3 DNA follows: TGTGCCAGCAGTCTAGGACAGGGTATGGCCGGGGAGCTGTTTTTT.